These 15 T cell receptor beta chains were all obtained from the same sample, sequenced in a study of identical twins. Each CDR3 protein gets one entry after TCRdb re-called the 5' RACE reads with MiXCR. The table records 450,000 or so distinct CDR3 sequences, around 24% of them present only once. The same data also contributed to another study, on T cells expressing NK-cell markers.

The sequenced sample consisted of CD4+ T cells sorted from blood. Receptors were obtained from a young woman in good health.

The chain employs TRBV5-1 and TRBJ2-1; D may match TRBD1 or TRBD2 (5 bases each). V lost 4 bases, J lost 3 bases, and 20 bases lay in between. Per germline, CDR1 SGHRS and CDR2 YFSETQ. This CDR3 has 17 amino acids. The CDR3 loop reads CASSGTDSPGRYNEQFF. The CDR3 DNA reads TGCGCCAGCAGCGGAACTGACTCTCCGGGGCGCTACAATGAGCAGTTCTTC.

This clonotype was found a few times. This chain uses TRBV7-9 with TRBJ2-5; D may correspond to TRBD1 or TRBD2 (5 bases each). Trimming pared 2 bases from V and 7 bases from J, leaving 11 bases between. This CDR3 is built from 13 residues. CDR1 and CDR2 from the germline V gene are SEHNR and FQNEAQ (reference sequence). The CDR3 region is CASSLKNGGTQYF. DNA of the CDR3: TGTGCCAGCAGCTTAAAGAATGGGGGGACCCAGTACTTC.

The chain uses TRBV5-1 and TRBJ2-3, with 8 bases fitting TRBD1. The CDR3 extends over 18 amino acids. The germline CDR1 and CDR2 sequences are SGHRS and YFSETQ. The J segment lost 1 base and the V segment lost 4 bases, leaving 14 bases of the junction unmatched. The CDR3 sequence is CASSAFPLGQGRTDTQYF. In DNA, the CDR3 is TGCGCCAGCAGCGCCTTCCCCCTAGGACAGGGCCGCACAGATACGCAGTATTTT.

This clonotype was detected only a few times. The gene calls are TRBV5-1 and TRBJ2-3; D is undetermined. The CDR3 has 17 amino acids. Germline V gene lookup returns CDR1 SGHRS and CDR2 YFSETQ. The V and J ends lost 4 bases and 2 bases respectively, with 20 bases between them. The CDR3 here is CASSLLAAAQFTDTQYF. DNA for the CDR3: TGCGCCAGCAGCCTGCTGGCGGCGGCACAATTCACAGATACGCAGTATTTT.

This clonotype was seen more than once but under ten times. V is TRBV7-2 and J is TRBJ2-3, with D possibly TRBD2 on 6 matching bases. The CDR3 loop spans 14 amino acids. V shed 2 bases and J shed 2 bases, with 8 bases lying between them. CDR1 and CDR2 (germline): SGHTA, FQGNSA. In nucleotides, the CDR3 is TGTGCCAGCAGCTTATTAGCGGACACAGATACGCAGTATTTT. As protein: CASSLLADTDTQYF.

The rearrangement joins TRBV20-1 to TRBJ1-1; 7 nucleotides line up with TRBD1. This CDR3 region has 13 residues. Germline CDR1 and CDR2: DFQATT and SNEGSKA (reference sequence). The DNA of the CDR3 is TGCAGACTAGGGGACAGCATGAACACTGAAGCTTTCTTT. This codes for CRLGDSMNTEAFF.

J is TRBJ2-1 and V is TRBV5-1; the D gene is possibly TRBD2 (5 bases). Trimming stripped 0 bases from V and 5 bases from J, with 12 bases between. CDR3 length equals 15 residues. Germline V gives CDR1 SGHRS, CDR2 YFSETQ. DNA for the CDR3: TGCGCCAGCAGCTTGGGGACGGCGGAGGACAATGAGCAGTTCTTC. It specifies CASSLGTAEDNEQFF. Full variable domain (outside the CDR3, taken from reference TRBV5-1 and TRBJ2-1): KAGVTQTPRYLIKTRGQQVTLSCSPISGHRSVSWYQQTPGQGLQFLFEYFSETQRNKGNFPGRFSGRQFSNSRSEMNVSTLELGDSALYLCASSLGTAEDNEQFFGPGTRLTVL.

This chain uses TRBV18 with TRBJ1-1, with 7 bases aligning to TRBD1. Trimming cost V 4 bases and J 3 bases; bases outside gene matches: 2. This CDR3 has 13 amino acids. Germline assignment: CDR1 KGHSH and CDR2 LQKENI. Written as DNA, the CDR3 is TGTGCCAGCTCACACGGGACAGACACTGAAGCTTTCTTT. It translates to CASSHGTDTEAFF.

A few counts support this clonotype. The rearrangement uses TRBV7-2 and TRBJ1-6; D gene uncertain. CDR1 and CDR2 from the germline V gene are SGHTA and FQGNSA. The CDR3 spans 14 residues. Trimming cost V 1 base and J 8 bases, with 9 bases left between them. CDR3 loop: CASSLEGLDSPLHF. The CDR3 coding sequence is TGTGCCAGCAGCTTAGAAGGGTTGGATTCACCCCTCCACTTT.

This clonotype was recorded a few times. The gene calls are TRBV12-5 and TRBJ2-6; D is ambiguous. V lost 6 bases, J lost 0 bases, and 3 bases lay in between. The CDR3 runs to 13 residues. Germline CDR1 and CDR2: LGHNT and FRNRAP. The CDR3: CASGNSGANVLTF. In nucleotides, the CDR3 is TGTGCTAGTGGCAACTCTGGGGCCAACGTCCTGACTTTC.

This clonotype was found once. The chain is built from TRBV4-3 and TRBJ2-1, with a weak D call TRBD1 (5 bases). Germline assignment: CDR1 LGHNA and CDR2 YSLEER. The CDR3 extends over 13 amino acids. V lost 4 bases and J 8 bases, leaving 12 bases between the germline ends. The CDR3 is CASSPNWGDEQFF. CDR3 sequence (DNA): TGCGCCAGCAGCCCTAACTGGGGCGATGAGCAGTTCTTC.

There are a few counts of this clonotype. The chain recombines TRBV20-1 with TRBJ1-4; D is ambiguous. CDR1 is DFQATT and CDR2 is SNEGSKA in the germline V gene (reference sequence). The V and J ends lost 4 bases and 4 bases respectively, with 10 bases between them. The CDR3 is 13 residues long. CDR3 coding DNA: TGCAGTGCTACGACGGACGGTAATGAAAAACTGTTTTTT. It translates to CSATTDGNEKLFF.

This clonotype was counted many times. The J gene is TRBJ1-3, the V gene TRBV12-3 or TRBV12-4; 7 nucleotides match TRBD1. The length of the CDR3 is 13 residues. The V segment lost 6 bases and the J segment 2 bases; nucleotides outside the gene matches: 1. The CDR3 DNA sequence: TGTGCCAGCAGGGGGACAGCTGGAAACACCATATATTTT. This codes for CASRGTAGNTIYF.

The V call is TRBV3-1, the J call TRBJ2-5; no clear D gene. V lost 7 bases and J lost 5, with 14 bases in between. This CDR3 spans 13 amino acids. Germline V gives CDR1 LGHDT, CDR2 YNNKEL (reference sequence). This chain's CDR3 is CASTRPDLETQYF. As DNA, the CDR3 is TGTGCCAGCACAAGACCGGATTTGGAGACCCAGTACTTC.

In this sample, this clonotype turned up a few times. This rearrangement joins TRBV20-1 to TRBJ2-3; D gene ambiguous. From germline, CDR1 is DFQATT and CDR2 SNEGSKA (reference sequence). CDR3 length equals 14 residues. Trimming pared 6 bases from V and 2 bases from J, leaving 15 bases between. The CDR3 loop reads CSAVSDRTTDTQYF. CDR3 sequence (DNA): TGCAGTGCCGTATCGGACCGTACCACAGATACGCAGTATTTT.